These T cell receptor beta chains were read from a single sample in a study of blood T cell repertoires in COVID-19. Some clones are missing from TCRdb's copy, which holds only in-frame ones; the method was immunoSEQ multiplex PCR. This sample has 130,000 to 150,000 clones, with roughly 87% found just once. Sequences were obtained from PBMCs or T cells enriched from blood (not recorded which). These TCRs come from a woman in her thirties or forties who had been exposed to COVID-19. The CDR3 runs from the conserved cysteine through the conserved F or W. D genes are given only for firm matches. Size tells how often a clone was seen (once, few, many) or the class of an expanded clone, and some rows leave it out.

v_call	j_call	clone_size	d_call	cdr3_aa	cdr3_nt
TRBV7-2	TRBJ1-2	.	TRBD1	CASSSRDRGNYGYTF	TGTGCCAGCAGCTCCCGGGACAGGGGTAACTATGGCTACACCTTC
TRBV28	TRBJ2-7	few	.	CASSSSGAGDDEQYF	TGTGCCAGCAGTTCCTCGGGCGCGGGCGATGACGAGCAGTACTTC
TRBV6-2/TRBV6-3	TRBJ1-1	.	.	CASSDPALGATEAFF	TGTGCCAGCAGTGATCCCGCGTTAGGGGCAACTGAAGCTTTCTTT
TRBV5-1	TRBJ1-1	.	.	CASSWGDGSTEAFF	TGCGCCAGCAGCTGGGGGGATGGTAGCACTGAAGCTTTCTTT
TRBV27	TRBJ1-1	.	.	CASSLGQMNTEAFF	TGTGCCAGCAGTTTGGGGCAGATGAACACTGAAGCTTTCTTT
TRBV19	TRBJ2-7	.	.	CASSSQSGYEQYF	TGTGCCAGTAGTTCACAGAGTGGCTACGAGCAGTACTTC
TRBV21-1	TRBJ1-5	.	.	CASPWGGNGNQPQHF	TGTGCCAGCCCCTGGGGGGGAAATGGCAATCAGCCCCAGCATTTT
TRBV6-5	TRBJ1-2	.	.	CASSLTSTGWGYTF	TGTGCCAGCAGTCTAACCTCTACAGGGTGGGGCTACACCTTC
TRBV6-5	TRBJ1-1	.	.	CASSSGNTEAFF	TGTGCCAGCAGTTCGGGGAACACTGAAGCTTTCTTT
TRBV3-1/TRBV3-2	TRBJ2-2	.	TRBD1	CASSQTGDTGELFF	TGTGCCAGCAGCCAAACAGGGGACACCGGGGAGCTGTTTTTT
TRBV28	TRBJ1-1	.	.	CASSFPSEMNTEAFF	TGTGCCAGCAGTTTTCCCAGTGAAATGAACACTGAAGCTTTCTTT
TRBV29-1	TRBJ2-7	few	.	CSVELSRGTYEQYF	TGCAGCGTTGAATTGAGTCGAGGGACCTACGAGCAGTACTTC
TRBV7-9	TRBJ2-2	.	TRBD1	CASTYRDRVGTGELFF	TGTGCCAGCACCTACCGGGACAGGGTGGGGACCGGGGAGCTGTTTTTT
TRBV10-3	TRBJ2-5	.	TRBD1	CAITQGAGETQYF	TGTGCCATCACACAGGGGGCTGGGGAGACCCAGTACTTC
TRBV25-1	TRBJ1-4	.	TRBD1	CASGDRGRGEKLFF	TGTGCCAGCGGAGACAGGGGTCGTGGTGAAAAACTGTTTTTT
TRBV9	TRBJ2-7	.	.	CASSTSGETQYF	TGTGCCAGCAGCACCTCTGGGGAGACGCAGTACTTC
TRBV4-3	TRBJ1-4	once	TRBD1	CASSQDRGGAEKLFF	TGCGCCAGCAGCCAAGATCGAGGGGGCGCGGAAAAACTGTTTTTT
TRBV12-3/TRBV12-4	TRBJ1-3	.	.	CASSLSRVNTIYF	TGTGCCAGCAGTTTGTCCAGGGTAAACACCATATATTTT
TRBV4-1	TRBJ1-2	.	TRBD1	CASSQGQGQGYTF	TGCGCCAGCAGCCAAGGACAGGGTCAGGGCTACACCTTC
TRBV6-5	TRBJ1-1	.	.	CASFLGVAAEAFF	TGTGCCAGCTTTCTCGGGGTAGCCGCTGAAGCTTTCTTT
TRBV5-4	TRBJ2-1	few	.	CASSLVGGGHEQFF	TGTGCCAGCAGCTTGGTTGGCGGGGGCCATGAGCAGTTCTTC
TRBV29-1	TRBJ2-7	.	.	CSVEPRGGEQYF	TGCAGCGTTGAGCCAAGGGGAGGTGAGCAGTACTTC
TRBV5-1	TRBJ2-1	.	TRBD2	CASSRTGSGIDNEQFF	TGCGCCAGCAGCAGAACAGGCAGCGGGATAGACAATGAGCAGTTCTTC
TRBV10-1	TRBJ1-1	.	.	CASSVQRGTEAFF	TGCGCCAGCAGTGTGCAAAGGGGGACTGAAGCTTTCTTT
TRBV2	TRBJ2-7	.	TRBD1	CASSQIQGNEQYF	TGTGCCAGCAGTCAGATACAGGGGAACGAGCAGTACTTC
TRBV28	TRBJ2-1	.	TRBD2	CASSPKPWTSGSINEQFF	TGTGCCAGCAGCCCTAAACCTTGGACTAGCGGGAGTATCAATGAGCAGTTCTTC
TRBV15	TRBJ1-2	.	.	CATSRDWGSDYGYTF	TGTGCCACCAGCAGAGATTGGGGTAGCGATTATGGCTACACCTTC
TRBV29-1	TRBJ1-1	.	.	CSVGGMNTEAFF	TGCAGCGTTGGTGGCATGAACACTGAAGCTTTCTTT
TRBV9	TRBJ1-2	.	.	CASSAPGDYGYTF	TGTGCCAGCAGCGCCCCAGGGGATTATGGCTACACCTTC
TRBV3-1/TRBV3-2	TRBJ1-6	few	.	CASSQGLGGRNSPLHF	TGTGCCAGCAGCCAAGGTCTGGGTGGGCGTAATTCACCCCTCCACTTT
TRBV11-2	TRBJ1-5	.	TRBD1	CASSLGGTGGDSQPQHF	TGTGCCAGCAGCTTAGGCGGGACAGGGGGCGATAGTCAGCCCCAGCATTTT
TRBV29-1	TRBJ2-1	.	TRBD2	CSAGLAGANEQFF	TGCAGCGCGGGACTAGCGGGAGCAAATGAGCAGTTCTTC
TRBV25-1	TRBJ1-2	.	.	CASSGGRGYGYTF	TGTGCCAGCAGTGGTGGCAGAGGCTATGGCTACACCTTC
TRBV4-2	TRBJ2-2	.	TRBD2	CASSQEGGSGTGELFF	TGTGCCAGCAGCCAAGAGGGCGGGAGTGGTACCGGGGAGCTGTTTTTT
TRBV9	TRBJ1-1	.	.	CASSVPRGEAFF	TGTGCCAGCAGCGTACCCCGGGGGGAGGCTTTCTTT
TRBV4-3	TRBJ2-1	.	TRBD2	CASSQEAGGPGSYNEQFF	TGCGCCAGCAGCCAAGAGGCGGGAGGGCCGGGCTCCTACAATGAGCAGTTCTTC
TRBV5-3	TRBJ1-5	.	TRBD1	CARRDQGQVRNQPQHF	TGTGCCAGAAGAGACCAGGGACAGGTTCGCAATCAGCCCCAGCATTTT
TRBV27	TRBJ1-2	.	.	CASSLTRRTLNYGYTF	TGTGCCAGCAGTTTAACGAGGAGAACCCTTAACTATGGCTACACCTTC
TRBV21-1	TRBJ2-1	.	.	CASSPRTGCNEQFF	TGTGCCAGCAGCCCCCGGACAGGATGCAATGAGCAGTTCTTC
TRBV28	TRBJ1-1	.	TRBD1	CASLNLIAGGTEAFF	TGTGCCAGCCTAAACCTAATAGCAGGGGGCACTGAAGCTTTCTTT
TRBV14	TRBJ1-4	.	.	CASSLTAGRGEKLFF	TGTGCCAGCAGCCTGACGGCAGGCCGTGGGGAAAAACTGTTTTTT
TRBV28	TRBJ2-7	.	.	CASSLEAAYEQYF	TGTGCCAGCAGTTTGGAGGCCGCCTACGAGCAGTACTTC
TRBV7-2	TRBJ1-2	.	.	CASSLDYLANYGYTF	TGTGCCAGCAGCTTAGACTATTTGGCCAACTATGGCTACACCTTC
TRBV5-1	TRBJ2-7	few	.	CASSLRGRGYEQYF	TGCGCCAGCAGCTTGAGGGGCAGGGGCTACGAGCAGTACTTC
TRBV20-1	TRBJ2-7	.	.	CSASDNYEQYF	TGCAGTGCTAGCGACAATTACGAGCAGTACTTC
TRBV28	TRBJ2-1	.	.	CASSFTGIYNEQFF	TGTGCCAGCAGTTTCACAGGAATCTACAATGAGCAGTTCTTC
TRBV28	TRBJ2-7	.	.	CASSLWRGTVSYEQYF	TGTGCCAGCAGTTTATGGCGCGGGACGGTCTCCTACGAGCAGTACTTC
TRBV6-6	TRBJ2-1	.	.	CASSWGPADEYNEQFF	TGTGCCAGCAGTTGGGGGCCGGCGGACGAATACAATGAGCAGTTCTTC